Listed below are T cell receptor beta chains from one sample, sequenced in a study of blood T cell repertoires in COVID-19. Profiling relied on immunoSEQ multiplex PCR, and the TCRdb table lists in-frame clones only, not all of them. The sample lists 250,000 to 300,000 clones, approximately 89% seen once, with over 8.5% in the top ten. The sample taken for sequencing was peripheral blood. These receptors were obtained from a woman younger than 45 with COVID-19, enrolled during active disease. Both conserved end residues are part of each CDR3. The order of the fields is D gene, V gene, J gene, clone size, CDR3 protein, CDR3 DNA. The D gene is left open where the match is weak. Clone size is not always given. Where it is, it says once, few, many or a class for expanded clones.

-,TRBV6-1,TRBJ1-5,-,CASSAAGQGWGNQPQHF,TGTGCCAGCAGTGCCGCGGGGCAGGGTTGGGGCAATCAGCCCCAGCATTTT
-,TRBV2,TRBJ2-3,-,CASSYSPTDTQYF,TGTGCCAGCAGCTACTCCCCCACAGATACGCAGTATTTT
TRBD1,TRBV4-1,TRBJ2-3,-,CASSSFPTGGTDTQYF,TGCGCCAGCAGCTCCTTTCCGACAGGGGGCACAGATACGCAGTATTTT
TRBD1,TRBV4-2,TRBJ2-1,-,CASSQGTDNEQFF,TGTGCCAGCAGCCAGGGGACAGACAATGAGCAGTTCTTC
-,TRBV6-6,TRBJ1-2,few,CASSYSKGALYGYTF,TGTGCCAGCAGTTACTCCAAAGGGGCACTTTATGGCTACACCTTC
TRBD1,TRBV27,TRBJ2-7,once,CASSFLGQALNEQYF,TGTGCCAGCAGTTTTCTGGGACAGGCCCTTAACGAGCAGTACTTC
TRBD1,TRBV29-1,TRBJ2-6,-,CSVVDRVTGANVLTF,TGCAGCGTTGTCGACAGGGTTACTGGGGCCAACGTCCTGACTTTC
TRBD2,TRBV3-1/TRBV3-2,TRBJ2-1,-,CASSQSGGYNERFF,TGTGCCAGCAGCCAGAGCGGGGGCTACAATGAGCGGTTCTTC
TRBD2,TRBV11-3,TRBJ2-3,-,CASSLSSGGMTDTQYF,TGTGCCAGCAGCTTATCGAGCGGGGGAATGACAGATACGCAGTATTTT
TRBD2,TRBV2,TRBJ2-7,-,CASSDTLAGGFYEQYF,TGTGCCAGCAGCGACACCCTAGCGGGGGGCTTCTACGAGCAGTACTTC
TRBD1,TRBV5-4,TRBJ1-1,-,CASSRQGGRTEAFF,TGTGCCAGCAGTCGCCAGGGGGGACGCACTGAAGCTTTCTTT
TRBD1,TRBV30,TRBJ2-7,-,CAWSVRDRGSYEQYF,TGTGCCTGGAGTGTCCGGGACAGGGGATCCTACGAGCAGTACTTC
TRBD1,TRBV25-1,TRBJ1-2,-,CASSDGQDRGDGYTF,TGTGCCAGCAGTGACGGGCAGGACAGGGGGGATGGCTACACCTTC
-,TRBV2,TRBJ1-2,-,CASREGVRGYGYTF,TGTGCCAGCAGAGAAGGGGTGCGAGGCTATGGCTACACCTTC
-,TRBV28,TRBJ1-5,-,CASRGHQGNSNQPQHF,TGTGCCAGCCGGGGACACCAGGGCAATAGCAATCAGCCCCAGCATTTT
-,TRBV6-5,TRBJ2-7,-,CASSYLQGFYYEQYF,TGTGCCAGCAGTTACCTCCAGGGTTTCTACTACGAGCAGTACTTC
-,TRBV5-1,TRBJ1-2,-,CASSPQADSSYTF,TGCGCCAGCAGCCCTCAGGCCGATAGTAGCTACACCTTC
-,TRBV28,TRBJ1-2,medium-sized,CASSYPLGGYGYTF,TGTGCCAGCAGTTATCCCCTAGGTGGCTATGGCTACACCTTC
TRBD1,TRBV28,TRBJ2-7,-,CASRAGTDSYEQYF,TGTGCCAGCAGGGCCGGGACAGACTCCTACGAGCAGTACTTC
-,TRBV7-6,TRBJ1-2,-,CASSSFLGRSDGYTF,TGTGCCAGCAGCTCATTTTTAGGGAGGAGTGATGGCTACACCTTC
-,TRBV4-1,TRBJ1-1,-,CASSQGGRENTEAFF,TGCGCCAGCAGCCAAGGGGGCAGGGAGAACACTGAAGCTTTCTTT
-,TRBV7-9,TRBJ2-2,-,CGLQGPTGELFF,TGCGGCCTACAGGGACCCACCGGGGAGCTGTTTTTT
-,TRBV28,TRBJ1-1,-,CASSKTERYRVEAFF,TGTGCCAGCAGCAAGACGGAACGATACAGGGTCGAAGCTTTCTTT
TRBD2,TRBV9,TRBJ2-5,-,CASSVGSSGGARETQYF,TGTGCCAGCAGCGTAGGATCTAGCGGGGGGGCCAGGGAGACCCAGTACTTC
-,TRBV7-8,TRBJ1-5,-,CASSLAGGSNQPQHF,TGTGCCAGCAGCTTAGCCGGGGGTAGCAATCAGCCCCAGCATTTT
-,TRBV14,TRBJ2-2,-,CASSQRRGQSYTGELFF,TGTGCCAGCAGCCAAAGGAGGGGACAGAGTTACACCGGGGAGCTGTTTTTT
-,TRBV6-5,TRBJ1-2,once,CASSYEGGGGYTF,TGTGCCAGCAGTTACGAAGGCGGGGGTGGCTACACCTTC
TRBD2,TRBV18,TRBJ2-1,-,CASSPGNAGGLYNEQFF,TGTGCCAGCTCACCGGGGAACGCGGGGGGGCTTTACAATGAGCAGTTCTTC
-,TRBV28,TRBJ2-2,-,CASSLRTNWHGGELFF,TGTGCCAGCAGTTTACGGACTAACTGGCATGGCGGGGAGCTGTTTTTT
TRBD2,TRBV13,TRBJ2-2,-,CASSLGFSGGANTGELFF,TGTGCCAGCAGCTTAGGTTTTAGCGGGGGGGCGAACACCGGGGAGCTGTTTTTT
TRBD1,TRBV6-5,TRBJ1-2,-,CASSYTGQGPGYTF,TGTGCCAGCAGTTATACAGGACAGGGGCCCGGCTACACCTTC
-,TRBV4-1,TRBJ1-5,-,CASSQTENSNQPQHF,TGCGCCAGCAGCCAGACAGAAAATAGCAATCAGCCCCAGCATTTT
-,TRBV18,TRBJ2-1,-,CASSPPANGGPYNEQFF,TGTGCCAGCTCACCACCGGCTAACGGGGGGCCCTACAATGAGCAGTTCTTC
-,TRBV28,TRBJ2-1,-,CASSSPGLLSSYNEQFF,TGTGCCAGCAGTTCACCAGGACTACTTAGCTCCTACAATGAGCAGTTCTTC
TRBD1,TRBV13,TRBJ2-1,-,CASSLVGQANNEQFF,TGTGCCAGCAGCTTAGTTGGACAGGCTAACAATGAGCAGTTCTTC
-,TRBV6-5,TRBJ1-2,-,CASSYSRGNGYTF,TGTGCCAGCAGTTACTCGAGGGGGAATGGCTACACCTTC
-,TRBV5-1,TRBJ2-3,-,CASSLPGDGTDTQYF,TGCGCCAGCAGCTTGCCAGGGGACGGTACAGATACGCAGTATTTT
TRBD2,TRBV9,TRBJ2-5,-,CASSGSMTSGQETQYF,TGTGCCAGCAGCGGATCCATGACTAGCGGCCAAGAGACCCAGTACTTC
-,TRBV6-5,TRBJ2-1,-,CASGRIPYNEQFF,TGTGCCTCCGGGAGAATCCCGTACAATGAGCAGTTCTTC
-,TRBV19,TRBJ1-1,-,CASSSTGSAYTEAFF,TGTGCCAGTAGTTCTACAGGGTCTGCGTACACTGAAGCTTTCTTT
-,TRBV6-5,TRBJ1-1,-,CASSYSPTANTEAFF,TGTGCCAGCAGTTACTCCCCGACTGCGAACACTGAAGCTTTCTTT
TRBD2,TRBV4-1,TRBJ2-7,-,CASGLAGGPNEQYF,TGCGCCAGCGGACTAGCGGGGGGGCCGAACGAGCAGTACTTC
TRBD2,TRBV14,TRBJ2-3,-,CASSQRLAGRGLTDTQYF,TGTGCCAGCAGCCAAAGACTAGCGGGGCGGGGCCTCACAGATACGCAGTATTTT